The 10 T cell receptor beta chains presented below share a single source sample, sequenced in a study of blood T cell repertoires in COVID-19. Only in-frame clones appear in the TCRdb table, and some are missing; sequencing was by immunoSEQ multiplex PCR. The profile shows some 180,000 clones, 80% to 90% of them singletons. Sequenced sample: peripheral blood. The source is a woman aged 40 to 49 with COVID-19, enrolled during active disease.

This clone was seen a few times. V gene TRBV24-1 combines with J gene TRBJ1-4; D is possibly TRBD1 (6 bases). Germline assignment: CDR1 KGHDR and CDR2 SFDVKD. Trimming stripped 7 bases from V and 6 bases from J, with 23 bases between. This CDR3 contains 17 residues. CDR3 DNA sequence: TGTGCCACCAGGGCCCCCCAGGGGCCGACGGGGTATGAAAAACTGTTTTTT. Amino acid sequence: CATRAPQGPTGYEKLFF.

The chain employs TRBV5-4 and TRBJ1-3; D uncertain. CDR1 is SGHNT and CDR2 is YYREEE in the germline V gene (reference sequence). V lost 5 bases to trimming and J lost 0 bases, with 9 bases between them. The CDR3 has 14 residues. CDR3 in amino acids: CASSYYSSGNTIYF. The CDR3 DNA sequence: TGTGCCAGCAGTTATTATAGCTCTGGAAACACCATATATTTT.

The chain joins TRBV28 to TRBJ1-6, with 7 positions matching TRBD1. The ends lost 7 bases at V and 10 bases at J; junction bases unmatched: 10. The CDR3 totals 14 residues. The germline gives CDR1 MDHEN, CDR2 SYDVKM. The CDR3 DNA reads TGTGCCAGCATAACCGACAGGGTCAGGTCACCCCTCCACTTT. Translated: CASITDRVRSPLHF.

In the case of this clone: The junction and the germline gene differ at one end; a read error may be behind it. The chain links TRBV7-7 to TRBJ2-1; 12 bases are shared with TRBD2. Germline V gives CDR1 SSHAT, CDR2 FNYEAQ (reference sequence). The CDR3 covers 15 residues. DNA of the CDR3: TGTGCTAGCAGCCCCGGGACTAGCGGGTACAATGAGCAGTTCTTC. Amino acid sequence: CASSPGTSGYNEQFF.

The rearrangement uses TRBV7-3 and TRBJ2-1; D ambiguous. Trimming took off 1 base at V and 10 bases at J, with 17 bases between the two ends. This CDR3 has 15 amino acids. Looked up from germline, CDR1 is SGHTA and CDR2 is FQGTGA. CDR3 coding DNA: TGTGCCAGCAGCTTAAGTCCCCCCCCGGTGGGCGAGCAGTTCTTC. Its translation: CASSLSPPPVGEQFF.

This clone was seen a handful of times. The V call is TRBV11-1, the J call TRBJ2-2; 8 bases map to TRBD2. CDR1 is SGHAT, CDR2 FQDESV, per germline (reference sequence). V lost 5 bases, J lost 5 bases, and 10 bases stayed unmatched. The CDR3 consists of 16 residues. The chain's CDR3 is CASSPLGGAETGELFF. CDR3 coding DNA: TGTGCCAGCAGCCCCCTCGGGGGGGCGGAAACCGGGGAGCTGTTTTTT.

V gene TRBV3-1 (or the pseudogene TRBV3-2) combines with J gene TRBJ2-5, with 8 positions matching TRBD2. The CDR3 contains 12 residues. CDR1 is LGHDT, CDR2 YNNKEL, per germline (reference sequence). V gave up 5 bases and J gave up 12 bases; unmatched junction bases: 8. The CDR3 reads CASSMSGGHKYF. CDR3 coding DNA: TGTGCCAGCAGCATGAGCGGGGGACACAAGTACTTC.

This rearrangement joins TRBV7-3 to TRBJ2-7, with a tentative D call TRBD2 (5 bases). Germline V gene lookup returns CDR1 SGHTA and CDR2 FQGTGA. There are 15 residues in the CDR3. The germline V and J ends were trimmed by 2 bases and 2 bases, with 13 bases remaining between them. The chain's CDR3 is CASSLGGRIPYEQYF. CDR3 bases: TGTGCCAGCAGCTTAGGAGGACGAATCCCCTACGAGCAGTACTTC. Full variable domain (outside the CDR3, taken from reference TRBV7-3 and TRBJ2-7): GAGVSQTPSNKVTEKGKYVELRCDPISGHTALYWYRQSLGQGPEFLIYFQGTGAADDSGLPNDRFFAVRPEGSVSTLKIQRTERGDSAVYLCASSLGGRIPYEQYFGPGTRLTVT.

The chain is built from TRBV19 and TRBJ1-4; 7 nucleotides agree with TRBD1. CDR1 and CDR2 from the germline V gene are LNHDA and SQIVND (reference sequence). This CDR3 is built from 17 residues. Trimming at V came to 6 bases and at J to 2 bases, leaving 12 bases not matched to a gene. The CDR3 here is CASRYRQSTGTNEKLFF. The CDR3 DNA follows: TGTGCCAGTAGGTATCGCCAGTCGACAGGGACTAATGAAAAACTGTTTTTT.

The CDR3 bases are TGTGCCAGCAGCTTAGAAGGGGACACCTACAATGAGCAGTTCTTC. Amino acids: CASSLEGDTYNEQFF. V gene TRBV11-1 combines with J gene TRBJ2-1, with D perhaps TRBD1 (6 bases). Per the germline V gene, CDR1 is SGHAT and CDR2 is FQDESV (reference sequence). The CDR3 consists of 15 residues. V was pared by 1 base and J by 2 bases, with 9 bases between.